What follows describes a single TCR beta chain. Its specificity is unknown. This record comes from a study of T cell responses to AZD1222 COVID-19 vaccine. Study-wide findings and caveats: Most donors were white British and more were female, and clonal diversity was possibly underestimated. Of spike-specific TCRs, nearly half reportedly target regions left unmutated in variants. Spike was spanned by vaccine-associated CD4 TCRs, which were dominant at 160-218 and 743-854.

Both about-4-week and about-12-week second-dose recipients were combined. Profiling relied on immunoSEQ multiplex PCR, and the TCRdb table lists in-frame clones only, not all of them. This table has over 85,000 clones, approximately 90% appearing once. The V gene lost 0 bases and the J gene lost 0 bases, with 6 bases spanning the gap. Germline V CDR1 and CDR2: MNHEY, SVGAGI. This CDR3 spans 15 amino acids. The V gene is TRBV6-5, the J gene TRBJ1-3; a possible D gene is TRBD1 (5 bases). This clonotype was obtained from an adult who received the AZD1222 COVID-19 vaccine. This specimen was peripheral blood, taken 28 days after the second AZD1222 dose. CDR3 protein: CASSYSRGSGNTIYF. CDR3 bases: TGTGCCAGCAGTTACTCAAGGGGCTCTGGAAACACCATATATTTT.